This T cell receptor beta chain originates from a study of vaccination and CD4 T cells after COVID-19. TCRdb used MiXCR to reprocess the PCR reads, holding one entry per CDR3 protein. The data show approximately 21,000 distinct CDR3 sequences, with under 60% seen just once and 0.99% held by the top ten. After removal of 5 bases from V and 4 bases from J, the junction contained 10 bases not matched to a gene. The CDR3 loop spans 17 amino acids. The germline V gene encodes CDR1 MNHEY and CDR2 SMNVEV (reference sequence). This TCR derives from a human donor who had recovered from COVID-19. The genes are TRBV27 and TRBJ2-1, with 11 nucleotides matching TRBD2. Sequenced here: CD4+ T cells from blood, sampled before SARS-CoV-2 vaccination. CDR3: CASSTHPSGRHYNEQFF. As DNA, the CDR3 is TGTGCCAGCAGTACCCACCCTAGCGGGAGGCATTACAATGAGCAGTTCTTC.